The sequence of this TCR beta chain was determined in a study of blood T cell repertoires in COVID-19. Study overall: Samples representing acute and convalescent COVID-19 were sourced from the United States, Italy and Spain. Sample material is recorded as cDNA or gDNA derived from T cells, B-cell-depleted T cells, or PBMCs.

The germline V and J ends were trimmed by 8 bases and 7 bases, with 23 bases remaining between them. Germline V gene data show CDR1 as MNHEY and CDR2 as SVGAGI. The CDR3 length is 15 residues. Methods used by the authors: Cell counts per sample came from amplifying reference gene primers. Clones were sequenced by immunoSEQ multiplex PCR, and TCRdb holds only the in-frame ones, with some missing. Clonal size and the V and J genes are those of that table, whereas D and trimming came from the DNA. The table has 60,000 to 65,000 clones, roughly 72% seen once. In Seattle, patients joined the study during active infection and were tracked longitudinally.

The chain uses TRBV6-5 and TRBJ1-1; no clear D. This sequence originates from a woman in her 70s with COVID-19, enrolled during active disease. The sequenced sample consisted of peripheral blood. The chain's CDR3 is CASHQLPEPGLEAFF. The CDR3 coding sequence is TGTGCCAGCCACCAACTCCCAGAGCCAGGCCTTGAAGCTTTCTTT.